This TCR beta chain is drawn from a study of T cell clonotyping in hematopoietic cell transplantation. Study details: Cytoreduction preceded collection of pretransplant recipient samples.

The data were produced by immunoSEQ multiplex PCR, yet TCRdb's version contains in-frame clones alone and is incomplete. The sample yields more than 20,000 clones, under 90% seen once. Concerning this clone: The antigen is undetermined.

General study findings and limits: Graft donor and pretransplant recipient Inverse Simpson Index values predicted broader posttransplant TCR diversity.

The germline V gene encodes CDR1 MNHEY and CDR2 SMNVEV (reference sequence). The junction had 7 bases not matched to a gene; V was cut back by 5 bases and J by 0 bases. The CDR3 extends over 16 amino acids. Time point denoted: recipient sample about 28 days before transplant, after cytoreduction. Samples: about 28 days before transplant, then days 30, 100 and 180 after. The genes are TRBV27 and TRBJ2-1, with 7 bases aligning to TRBD2. The material sequenced was peripheral blood mononuclear cells, taken before stem cell transplant. This clonotype was obtained from a man aged 18 to 30 with biphenotypic leukemia. Some clones in this sample may be carry-over from other donors' samples. CDR3 in amino acids: CASSPQTSRSYNEQFF. The CDR3 region has the DNA TGTGCCAGCAGTCCCCAGACTAGCCGCTCCTACAATGAGCAGTTCTTC.